Listed below are T cell receptor beta chains from one sample, sequenced in a study of blood T cell repertoires in COVID-19. The data were produced by immunoSEQ multiplex PCR, yet TCRdb's version contains in-frame clones alone and is incomplete. The profile shows under 75,000 clones, 80% to 90% of them singletons. The sequenced sample consisted of peripheral blood. The receptors shown here come from a human donor in a cohort sampled during active COVID-19. Both conserved end residues are part of each CDR3. The D gene is left open where the match is weak. Part of the rows lack a size; the others show once, few, many or a class for expanded clones.

TRBJ2-7 | TRBV5-1 | NA | NA | CASSLTGLREQYF | TGCGCCAGCAGCCTGACAGGTCTGAGAGAGCAGTACTTC
TRBJ2-7 | TRBV7-9 | TRBD1 | NA | CASDRSGTGAYEQYF | TGTGCCAGTGATCGATCCGGGACAGGAGCCTACGAGCAGTACTTC
TRBJ2-2 | TRBV7-9 | NA | NA | CASSRTGELFF | TGTGCCAGCAGCCGGACCGGGGAGCTGTTTTTT
TRBJ1-5 | TRBV7-2 | NA | few | CASSLGPQGQPQHF | TGTGCCAGCAGCTTAGGGCCACAGGGCCAGCCCCAGCATTTT
TRBJ2-7 | TRBV27 | TRBD2 | NA | CASSSTSGRRHEQYF | TGTGCCAGCAGTTCGACTAGCGGGAGGAGACACGAGCAGTACTTC
TRBJ2-6 | TRBV21-1 | NA | few | CASSKEDRACPSSGANVLTF | TGTGCCAGCAGCAAAGAGGACAGGGCTTGCCCAAGCTCTGGGGCCAACGTCCTGACTTTC
TRBJ2-3 | TRBV28 | NA | NA | CASTVAGTDTQYF | TGTGCCAGCACAGTAGCCGGTACAGATACGCAGTATTTT
TRBJ1-1 | TRBV2 | TRBD1 | once | CASRSDRGLVTEAFF | TGTGCCAGCAGATCGGACAGGGGGCTTGTCACTGAAGCTTTCTTT
TRBJ2-7 | TRBV28 | NA | NA | CASSLFVQAYEQYF | TGTGCCAGCAGTTTATTTGTACAGGCCTACGAGCAGTACTTC
TRBJ2-2 | TRBV11-3 | NA | NA | CASSQGGVGVGDTGELFF | TGTGCCAGCAGCCAAGGAGGGGTTGGGGTAGGCGACACCGGGGAGCTGTTTTTT
TRBJ2-5 | TRBV5-3 | TRBD2 | NA | CARSSLTSAIQETQYF | TGTGCCAGAAGCTCCCTGACTAGCGCCATCCAAGAGACCCAGTACTTC
TRBJ1-4 | TRBV28 | TRBD1 | once | CASTPGQGREKLFF | TGTGCCAGCACCCCGGGACAGGGCAGAGAAAAACTGTTTTTT
TRBJ2-1 | TRBV10-3 | NA | NA | CAIKREAGRDEQFF | TGTGCCATCAAAAGGGAGGCAGGCCGGGATGAGCAGTTCTTC
TRBJ2-3 | TRBV27 | NA | few | CASSQTRTSTQYF | TGTGCCAGCAGTCAGACTAGAACGAGCACGCAGTATTTT
TRBJ2-1 | TRBV7-2 | NA | once | CASKRPSYNEQFF | TGTGCCAGCAAACGTCCTAGCTACAATGAGCAGTTCTTC
TRBJ1-2 | TRBV28 | NA | NA | CASSLRSDRGYTF | TGTGCCAGCAGTTTAAGGTCAGACAGAGGCTACACCTTC
TRBJ2-7 | TRBV11-3 | NA | once | CASSLDKLQISSYEQYF | TGTGCCAGCAGCTTAGATAAGCTACAGATCAGCTCCTACGAGCAGTACTTC